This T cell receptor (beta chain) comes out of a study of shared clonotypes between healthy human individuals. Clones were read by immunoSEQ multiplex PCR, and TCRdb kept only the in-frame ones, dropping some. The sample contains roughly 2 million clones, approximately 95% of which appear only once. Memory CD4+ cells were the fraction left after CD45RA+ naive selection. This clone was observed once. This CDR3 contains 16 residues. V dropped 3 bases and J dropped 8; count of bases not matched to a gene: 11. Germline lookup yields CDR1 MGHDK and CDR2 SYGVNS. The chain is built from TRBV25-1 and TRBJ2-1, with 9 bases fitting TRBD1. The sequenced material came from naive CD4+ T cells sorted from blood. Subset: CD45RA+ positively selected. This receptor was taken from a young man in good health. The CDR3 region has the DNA TGTGCCAGCAGTGACTCCGGACAGGGGAGAGGCTATGAGCAGTTCTTC. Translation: CASSDSGQGRGYEQFF. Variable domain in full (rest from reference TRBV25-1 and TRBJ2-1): EADIYQTPRYLVIGTGKKITLECSQTMGHDKMYWYQQDPGMELHLIHYSYGVNSTEKGDLSSESTVSRIRTEHFPLTLESARPSHTSQYLCASSDSGQGRGYEQFFGPGTRLTVL.